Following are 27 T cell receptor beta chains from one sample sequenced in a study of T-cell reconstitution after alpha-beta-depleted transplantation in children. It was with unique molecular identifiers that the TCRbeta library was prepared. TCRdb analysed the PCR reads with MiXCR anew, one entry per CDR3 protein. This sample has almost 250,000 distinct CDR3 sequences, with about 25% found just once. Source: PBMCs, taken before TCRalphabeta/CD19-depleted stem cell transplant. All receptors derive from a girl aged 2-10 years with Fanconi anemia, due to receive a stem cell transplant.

For the CDR3, the DNA is TGTGCCAGCAGCGGGGGGGCGAACACCGGGGAGCTGTTTTTT. Translation: CASSGGANTGELFF. The chain joins TRBV12-3 or TRBV12-4 to TRBJ2-2, with 8 bases lining up with TRBD2. The CDR3 contains 14 residues. V lost 6 bases, J lost 0 bases, and 0 bases stayed unmatched.

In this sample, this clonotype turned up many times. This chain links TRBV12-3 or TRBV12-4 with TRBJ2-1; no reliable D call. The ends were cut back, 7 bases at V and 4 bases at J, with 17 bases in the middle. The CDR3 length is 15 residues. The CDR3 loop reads CASTRNRGVYNEQFF. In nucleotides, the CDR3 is TGTGCCAGCACCAGAAACAGAGGTGTATACAATGAGCAGTTCTTC.

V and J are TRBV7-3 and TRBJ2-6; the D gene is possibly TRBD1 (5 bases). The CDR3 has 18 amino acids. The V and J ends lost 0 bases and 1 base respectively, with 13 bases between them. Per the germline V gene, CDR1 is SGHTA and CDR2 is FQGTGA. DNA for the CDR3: TGTGCCAGCAGCTTAACAGGGGTGATTACGTCTGGGGCCAACGTCCTGACTTTC. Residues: CASSLTGVITSGANVLTF.

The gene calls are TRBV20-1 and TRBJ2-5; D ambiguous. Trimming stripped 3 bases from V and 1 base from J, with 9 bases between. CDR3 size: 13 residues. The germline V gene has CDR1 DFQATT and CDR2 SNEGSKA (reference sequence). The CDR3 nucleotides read TGCAGTGCTAGCTGGACGGTCCAAGAGACCCAGTACTTC. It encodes CSASWTVQETQYF.

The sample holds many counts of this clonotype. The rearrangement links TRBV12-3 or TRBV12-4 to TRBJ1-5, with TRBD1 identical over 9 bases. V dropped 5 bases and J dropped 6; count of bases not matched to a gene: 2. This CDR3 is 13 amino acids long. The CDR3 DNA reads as TGTGCCAGCAGTCTACAGGGGGCTCAGCCCCAGCATTTT. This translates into CASSLQGAQPQHF.

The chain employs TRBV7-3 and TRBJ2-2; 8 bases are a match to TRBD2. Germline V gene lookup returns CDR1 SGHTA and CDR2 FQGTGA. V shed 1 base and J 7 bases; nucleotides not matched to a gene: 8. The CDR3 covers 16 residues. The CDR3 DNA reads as TGTGCCAGCAGCTTAATGGGCGGGAGGTCCGTCGGGGAGCTGTTTTTT. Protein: CASSLMGGRSVGELFF.

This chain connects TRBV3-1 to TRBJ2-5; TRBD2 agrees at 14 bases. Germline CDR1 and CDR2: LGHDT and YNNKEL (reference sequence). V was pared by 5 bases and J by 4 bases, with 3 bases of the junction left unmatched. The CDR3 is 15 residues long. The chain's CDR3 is CASSRLAGGPETQYF. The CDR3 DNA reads TGTGCCAGCAGCAGACTAGCGGGAGGGCCAGAGACCCAGTACTTC.

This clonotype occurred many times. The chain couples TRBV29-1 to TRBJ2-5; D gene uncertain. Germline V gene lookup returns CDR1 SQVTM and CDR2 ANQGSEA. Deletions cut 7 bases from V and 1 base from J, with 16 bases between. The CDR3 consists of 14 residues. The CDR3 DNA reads TGCAGCGCTCTTCAGGCGGTAGGCCAAGAGACCCAGTACTTC. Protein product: CSALQAVGQETQYF.

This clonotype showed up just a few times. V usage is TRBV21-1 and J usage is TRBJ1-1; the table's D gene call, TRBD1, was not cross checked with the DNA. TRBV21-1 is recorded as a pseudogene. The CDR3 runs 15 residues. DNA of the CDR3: TGTGCCAGCAGCCAAAGGGGGGCGCTGAACACTGAAGCTTTCTTT. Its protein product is CASSQRGALNTEAFF.

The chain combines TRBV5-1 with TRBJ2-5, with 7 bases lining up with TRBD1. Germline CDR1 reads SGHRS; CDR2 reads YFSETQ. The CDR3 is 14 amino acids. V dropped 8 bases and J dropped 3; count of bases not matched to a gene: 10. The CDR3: CASRQGIIEETQYF. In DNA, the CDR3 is TGCGCCAGTCGACAGGGAATAATAGAAGAGACCCAGTACTTC.

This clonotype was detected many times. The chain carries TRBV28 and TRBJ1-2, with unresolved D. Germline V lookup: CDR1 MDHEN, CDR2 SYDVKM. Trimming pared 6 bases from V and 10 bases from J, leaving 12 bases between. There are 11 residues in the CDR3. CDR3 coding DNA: TGTGCCAGCAGCACACATATCCCCTACACCTTC. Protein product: CASSTHIPYTF.

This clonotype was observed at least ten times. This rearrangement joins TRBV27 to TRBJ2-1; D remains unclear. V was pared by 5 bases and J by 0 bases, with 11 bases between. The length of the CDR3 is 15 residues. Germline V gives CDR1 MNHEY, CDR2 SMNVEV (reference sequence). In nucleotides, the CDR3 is TGTGCCAGCAGTCCCGGACCCTACTCCTACAATGAGCAGTTCTTC. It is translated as CASSPGPYSYNEQFF.

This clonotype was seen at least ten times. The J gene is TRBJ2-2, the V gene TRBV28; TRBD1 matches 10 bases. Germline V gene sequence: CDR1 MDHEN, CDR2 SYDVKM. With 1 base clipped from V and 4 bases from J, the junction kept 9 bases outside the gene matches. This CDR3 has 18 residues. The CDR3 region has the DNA TGTGCCAGCAGTTTATTTCGGACAGGGGGGAGTAGCACCGGGGAGCTGTTTTTT. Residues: CASSLFRTGGSSTGELFF.

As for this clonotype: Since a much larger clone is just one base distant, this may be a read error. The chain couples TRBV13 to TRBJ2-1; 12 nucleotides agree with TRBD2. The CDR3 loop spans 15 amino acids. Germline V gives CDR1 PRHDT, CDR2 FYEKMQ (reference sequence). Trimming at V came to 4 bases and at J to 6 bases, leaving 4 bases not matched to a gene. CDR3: CASSCGLAGFNEQFF. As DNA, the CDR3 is TGTGCCAGCAGCTGCGGACTAGCGGGGTTCAATGAGCAGTTCTTC.

CDR3 sequence reads: CASSSAGTRGETQYF. The CDR3 DNA reads TGCGCCAGCAGCTCTGCCGGGACTAGGGGGGAGACCCAGTACTTC. The chain is built from TRBV4-1 and TRBJ2-5; 8 bases line up with TRBD2. V shed 5 bases, J shed 5 bases, and the junction held 10 bases outside the gene matches. This CDR3 comprises 15 residues. CDR1 and CDR2 (germline): MGHRA, YSYEKL.

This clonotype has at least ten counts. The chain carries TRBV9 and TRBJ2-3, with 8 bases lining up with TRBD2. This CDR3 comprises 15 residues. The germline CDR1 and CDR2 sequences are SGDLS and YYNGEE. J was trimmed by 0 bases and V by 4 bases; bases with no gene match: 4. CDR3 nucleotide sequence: TGTGCCAGCAGCCCCGCGGGGGGTAGCACAGATACGCAGTATTTT. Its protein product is CASSPAGGSTDTQYF.

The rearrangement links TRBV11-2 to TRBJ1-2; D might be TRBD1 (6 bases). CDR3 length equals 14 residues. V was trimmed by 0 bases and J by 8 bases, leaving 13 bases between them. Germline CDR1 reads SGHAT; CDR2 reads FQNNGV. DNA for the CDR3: TGTGCCAGCAGCTTAGAACGGTTGACAGGAGGCTACACCTTC. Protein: CASSLERLTGGYTF.

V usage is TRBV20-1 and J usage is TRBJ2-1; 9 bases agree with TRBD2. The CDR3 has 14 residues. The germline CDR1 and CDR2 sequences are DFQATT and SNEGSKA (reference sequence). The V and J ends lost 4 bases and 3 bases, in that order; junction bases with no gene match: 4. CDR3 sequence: CSATRLADYNEQFF. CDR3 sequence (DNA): TGCAGTGCTACAAGACTAGCGGACTACAATGAGCAGTTCTTC.

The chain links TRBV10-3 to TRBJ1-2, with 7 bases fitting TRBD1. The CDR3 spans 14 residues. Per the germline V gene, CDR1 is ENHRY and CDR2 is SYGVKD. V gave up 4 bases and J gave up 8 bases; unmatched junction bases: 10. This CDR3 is CAISVDREQRGYTF. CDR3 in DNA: TGTGCCATCAGTGTTGACAGGGAGCAAAGAGGCTACACCTTC.

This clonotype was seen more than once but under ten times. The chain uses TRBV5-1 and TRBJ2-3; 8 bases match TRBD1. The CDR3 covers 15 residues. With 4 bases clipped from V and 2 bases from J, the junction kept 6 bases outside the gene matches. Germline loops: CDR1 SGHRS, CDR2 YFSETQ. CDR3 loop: CASSPGQGFTDTQYF. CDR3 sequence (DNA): TGCGCCAGCAGCCCCGGACAGGGATTCACAGATACGCAGTATTTT.

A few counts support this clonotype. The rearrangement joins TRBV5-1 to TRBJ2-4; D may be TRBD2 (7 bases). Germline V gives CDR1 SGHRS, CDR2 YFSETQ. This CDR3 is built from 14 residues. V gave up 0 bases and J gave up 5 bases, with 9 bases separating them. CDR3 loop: CASSLEGGENIQYF. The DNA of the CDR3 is TGCGCCAGCAGCTTGGAGGGGGGGGAAAACATTCAGTACTTC.

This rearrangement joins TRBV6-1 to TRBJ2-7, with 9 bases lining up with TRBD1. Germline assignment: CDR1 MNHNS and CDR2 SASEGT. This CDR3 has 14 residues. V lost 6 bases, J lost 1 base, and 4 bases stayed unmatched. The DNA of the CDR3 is TGTGCCAGCAGGCCGGGACAGGGTTCCTACGAGCAGTACTTC. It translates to CASRPGQGSYEQYF.

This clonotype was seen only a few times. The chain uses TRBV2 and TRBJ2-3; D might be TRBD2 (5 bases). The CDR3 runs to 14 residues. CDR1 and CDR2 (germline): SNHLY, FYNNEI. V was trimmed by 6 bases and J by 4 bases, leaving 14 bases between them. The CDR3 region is CASSPARAADTQYF. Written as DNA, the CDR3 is TGTGCCAGCAGCCCGGCGAGGGCAGCAGATACGCAGTATTTT. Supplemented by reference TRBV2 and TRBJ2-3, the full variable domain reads EPEVTQTPSHQVTQMGQEVILRCVPISNHLYFYWYRQILGQKVEFLVSFYNNEISEKSEIFDDQFSVERPDGSNFTLKIRSTKLEDSAMYFCASSPARAADTQYFGPGTRLTVL.

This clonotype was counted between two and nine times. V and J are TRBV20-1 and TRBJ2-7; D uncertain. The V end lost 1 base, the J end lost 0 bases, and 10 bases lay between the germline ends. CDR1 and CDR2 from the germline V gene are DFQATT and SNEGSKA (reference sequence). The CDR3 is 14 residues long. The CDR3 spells CSARGDGSSYEQYF. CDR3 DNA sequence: TGCAGTGCTAGAGGGGATGGTAGCTCCTACGAGCAGTACTTC.

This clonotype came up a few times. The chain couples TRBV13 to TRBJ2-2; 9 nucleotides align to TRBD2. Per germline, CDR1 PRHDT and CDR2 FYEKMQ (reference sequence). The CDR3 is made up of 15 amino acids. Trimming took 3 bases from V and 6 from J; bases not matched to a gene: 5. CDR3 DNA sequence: TGTGCCAGCAGCTTTTTAGCGGGAGCAGCCGGGGAGCTGTTTTTT. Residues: CASSFLAGAAGELFF.

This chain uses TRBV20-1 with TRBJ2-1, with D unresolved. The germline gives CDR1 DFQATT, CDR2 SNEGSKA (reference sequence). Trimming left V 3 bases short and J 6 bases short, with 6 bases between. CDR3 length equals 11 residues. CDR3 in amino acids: CSARGANEQFF. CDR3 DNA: TGCAGTGCTAGGGGCGCCAATGAGCAGTTCTTC.

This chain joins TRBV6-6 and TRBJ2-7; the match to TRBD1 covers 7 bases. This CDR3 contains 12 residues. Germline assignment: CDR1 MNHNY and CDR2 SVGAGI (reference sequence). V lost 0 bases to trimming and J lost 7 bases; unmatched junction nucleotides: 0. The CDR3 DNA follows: TGTGCCAGCAGTTACTCGGGACAGGAGCAGTACTTC. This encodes CASSYSGQEQYF.